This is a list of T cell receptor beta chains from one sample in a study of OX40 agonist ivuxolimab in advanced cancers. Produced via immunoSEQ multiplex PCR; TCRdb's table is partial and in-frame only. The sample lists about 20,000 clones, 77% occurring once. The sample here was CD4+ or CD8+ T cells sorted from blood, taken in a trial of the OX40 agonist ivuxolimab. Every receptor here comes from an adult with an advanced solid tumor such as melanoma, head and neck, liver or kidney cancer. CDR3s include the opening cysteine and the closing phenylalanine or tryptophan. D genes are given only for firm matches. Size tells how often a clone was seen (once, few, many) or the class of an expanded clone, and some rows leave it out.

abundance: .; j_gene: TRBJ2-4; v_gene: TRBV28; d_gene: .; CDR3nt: TGTGCCAGCAGTCGGCGTGAAAACATTCAGTACTTC; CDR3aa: CASSRRENIQYF
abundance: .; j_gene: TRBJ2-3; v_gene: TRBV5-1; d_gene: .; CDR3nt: TGCGCCAGCAGCTTTTGGGCAGGGGAAGATACGCAGTATTTT; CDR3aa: CASSFWAGEDTQYF
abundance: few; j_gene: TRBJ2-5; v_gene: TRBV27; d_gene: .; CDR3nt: TGTGCCAGCACAGCGTATCCGACAGGTTGGGAGACCCAGTACTTC; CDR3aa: CASTAYPTGWETQYF
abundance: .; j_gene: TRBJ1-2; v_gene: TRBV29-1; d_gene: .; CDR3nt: TGCAGCGTTGAAGATCTGGCGGGGCAAAGCTATGGCTACACCTTC; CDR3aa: CSVEDLAGQSYGYTF
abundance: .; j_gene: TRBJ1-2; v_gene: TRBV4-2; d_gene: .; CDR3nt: TGTGCCAGCAGCCAAGATGGCCCCATCTATGGCTACACCTTC; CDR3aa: CASSQDGPIYGYTF
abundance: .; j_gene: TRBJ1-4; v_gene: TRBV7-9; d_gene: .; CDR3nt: TGTGCCAGCCAGGGGATTGTTAATGAAAAACTGTTTTTT; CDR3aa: CASQGIVNEKLFF
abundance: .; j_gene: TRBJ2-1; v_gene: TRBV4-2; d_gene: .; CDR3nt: TGTGCCAGCAGCCTCCGGGTTACACCCCGCAATGAGCAGTTCTTC; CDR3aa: CASSLRVTPRNEQFF
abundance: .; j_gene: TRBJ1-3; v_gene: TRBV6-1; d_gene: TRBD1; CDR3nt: TGTGCCAGCAGCCCGGGACAGGGCGGTGGAAACACCATATATTTT; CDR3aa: CASSPGQGGGNTIYF
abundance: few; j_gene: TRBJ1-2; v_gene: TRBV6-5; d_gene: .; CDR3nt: TGTGCCAGCTCCAAGACAAGGAACGGCTACACCTTC; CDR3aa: CASSKTRNGYTF
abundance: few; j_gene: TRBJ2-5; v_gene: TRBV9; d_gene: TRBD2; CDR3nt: TGTGCCAGCAGCGGGCTAGCGGGGGGGCAGGAGACCCAGTACTTC; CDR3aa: CASSGLAGGQETQYF
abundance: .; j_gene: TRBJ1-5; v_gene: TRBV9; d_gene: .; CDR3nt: TGTGCCAGCAGCTCCAGTGTCGAGGCGGGCCAGCCCCAGCATTTT; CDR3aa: CASSSSVEAGQPQHF
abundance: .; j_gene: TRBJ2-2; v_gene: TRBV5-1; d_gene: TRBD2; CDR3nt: TGCGCCAGCAGCCCAGCGGGGGGGCTGAACACCGGGGAGCTGTTTTTT; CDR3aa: CASSPAGGLNTGELFF
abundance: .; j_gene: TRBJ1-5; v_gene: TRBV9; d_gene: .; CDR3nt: TGTGCCAGCAGCGTAGGTTTGGGGCAGCCCCAGCATTTT; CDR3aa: CASSVGLGQPQHF
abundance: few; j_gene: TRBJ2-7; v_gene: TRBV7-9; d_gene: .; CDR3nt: TGTGCCAGCAGCTTAGCGGGGGGTTACTACGAGCAGTACTTC; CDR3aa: CASSLAGGYYEQYF
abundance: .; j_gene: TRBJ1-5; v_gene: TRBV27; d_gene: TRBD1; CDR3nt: TGTGCCAGCAGTTCCGGACAGGGGGCGGTCAATCAGCCCCAGCATTTT; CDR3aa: CASSSGQGAVNQPQHF
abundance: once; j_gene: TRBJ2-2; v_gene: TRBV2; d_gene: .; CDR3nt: TGTGCCAGCAGGAGACTCGACGCCGGGGAGCTGTTTTTT; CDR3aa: CASRRLDAGELFF
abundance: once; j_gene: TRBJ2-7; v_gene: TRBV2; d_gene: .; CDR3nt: TGTGCCAGCAGTGGATTGATTCTTGGCTCGCACGAGCAGTACTTC; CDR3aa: CASSGLILGSHEQYF
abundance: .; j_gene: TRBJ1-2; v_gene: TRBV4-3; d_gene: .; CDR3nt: TGCGCCAGCAGCCAAGGCCGGGACCTCAACTATGGCTACACCTTC; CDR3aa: CASSQGRDLNYGYTF
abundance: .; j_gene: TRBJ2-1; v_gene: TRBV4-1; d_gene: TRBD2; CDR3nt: TGCGCCAGCAGCCAACCCGGACTAGCGGGGAAGCAGTTCTTC; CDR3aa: CASSQPGLAGKQFF